The 25 T cell receptor beta chains reported below all come from one sample, sequenced in a study of shared clonotypes between healthy human individuals. Some clones are missing from TCRdb's copy, which holds only in-frame ones; the method was immunoSEQ multiplex PCR. The data contain about a million clones, approximately 80% of them singletons. Sequenced material: memory CD4+ T cells from PBMCs. The subset: CD45RA-negative fraction. The receptors originated from a man aged 18 to 30 in good health. Some clones in this sample may be carry-over from other donors' samples.

The gene calls are TRBV11-2 and TRBJ2-3; D unresolved. This CDR3 is built from 14 residues. V was shortened by 1 base and J by 3 bases, with 8 bases between the two germline ends. The V gene's germline CDR1 is SGHAT and CDR2 FQNNGV. The CDR3 protein is CASSLVAATDTQYF. CDR3 DNA sequence: TGTGCCAGCAGCTTAGTCGCAGCGACAGATACGCAGTATTTT.

The chain recombines TRBV2 with TRBJ1-1; no firm D call. V was trimmed by 8 bases and J by 10 bases, leaving 14 bases between them. CDR3 size: 11 residues. Looked up from germline, CDR1 is SNHLY and CDR2 is FYNNEI. This CDR3 reads CASGDLAGAFF. The CDR3 bases are TGTGCCAGCGGCGATTTGGCAGGAGCTTTCTTT.

This clone was observed a few times. The chain joins TRBV28 to TRBJ2-1; tentatively, D is TRBD2 (6 bases). The germline V gene encodes CDR1 MDHEN and CDR2 SYDVKM. V was clipped by 4 bases and J by 1 base, with 20 bases between them. The CDR3 is made up of 18 amino acids. The CDR3 DNA reads as TGTGCCAGCAGTTCGGTCGGGAGATTCGGCGGGTCCTACAATGAGCAGTTCTTC. The encoded protein is CASSSVGRFGGSYNEQFF. The complete variable domain, with remaining parts taken from reference TRBV28 and TRBJ2-1, reads DVKVTQSSRYLVKRTGEKVFLECVQDMDHENMFWYRQDPGLGLRLIYFSYDVKMKEKGDIPEGYSVSREKKERFSLILESASTNQTSMYLCASSSVGRFGGSYNEQFFGPGTRLTVL.

The J gene is TRBJ1-2, the V gene TRBV2; D call uncertain. Germline-derived CDR1 and CDR2 are SNHLY and FYNNEI. This CDR3 spans 15 amino acids. The V end was cut by 8 bases, the J end by 6 bases, with 22 bases between. CDR3 sequence (DNA): TGTGCCAGCCTCCGATATTGGGCGACGTTGGATGGCTACACCTTC. This gives the protein CASLRYWATLDGYTF.

This rearrangement joins TRBV28 to TRBJ2-7; possible D gene TRBD1, 6 bases. Germline CDR1 MDHEN, CDR2 SYDVKM. CDR3 length: 16 residues. With 2 bases removed from V and 1 base from J, the gap between germline ends came to 15 bases. The CDR3 protein is CASSLPQGSGSYEQYF. The CDR3 region has the DNA TGTGCCAGCAGTTTACCCCAGGGGTCTGGATCCTACGAGCAGTACTTC.

The J gene is TRBJ2-5, the V gene TRBV5-1; weak D call: TRBD1 (7 bases). The CDR3 runs 14 residues. Trimming left V 2 bases short and J 2 bases short, with 10 bases between. Germline CDR1 is SGHRS and CDR2 is YFSETQ. The CDR3 loop reads CASSFAGQQETQYF. The DNA of the CDR3 is TGCGCCAGCAGCTTTGCGGGACAGCAAGAGACCCAGTACTTC.

This clone appeared once. This sequence joins TRBV6-6 and TRBJ1-2; D is possibly TRBD1 (6 bases). The CDR3 contains 14 residues. Per the germline V gene, CDR1 is MNHNY and CDR2 is SVGAGI (reference sequence). Trimming removed 2 bases from V and 8 bases from J, with 15 bases in between. CDR3 sequence: CASSYAPRGGGYTF. The CDR3 DNA is TGTGCCAGCAGTTACGCCCCCAGGGGCGGGGGCTACACCTTC.

The chain joins TRBV7-8 to TRBJ1-5, with D perhaps TRBD1 (5 bases). Trimming removed 0 bases from V and 2 bases from J, with 11 bases in between. The CDR3 runs to 16 residues. Germline V gene sequence: CDR1 SGHVS, CDR2 FQNEAQ. The CDR3 DNA reads TGTGCCAGCAGCTTAGCGGCCGGGGGTCGCAATCAGCCCCAGCATTTT. It encodes CASSLAAGGRNQPQHF.

The V and J genes are TRBV7-5 and TRBJ1-2; no DNA check was done on the table's D call, TRBD1. TRBV7-5 is a known pseudogene. The CDR3 contains 15 residues. The CDR3 nucleotides read TGTGTCAGAACCCCCCCATCCGGCAGGTCTGATGGCTACACCTTC. Translated, it gives CVRTPPSGRSDGYTF.

The chain joins TRBV6-1 to TRBJ2-1, with D tentatively TRBD1 (5 bases). CDR3 length: 14 residues. The V and J ends lost 6 bases and 6 bases respectively, with 15 bases between them. In germline, CDR1 is MNHNS, CDR2 SASEGT. In DNA form, the CDR3 reads TGTGCCAGCAGCTTCTTTCCAGGGCCCAATGAGCAGTTCTTC. This gives the protein CASSFFPGPNEQFF.

This clone was seen only once. Distinct nucleotide sequences in the sample also encode this CDR3. This sequence joins TRBV19 and TRBJ2-7; 8 bases are shared with TRBD1. The CDR3 is 13 amino acids. V shed 3 bases, J shed 6 bases, and the junction held 4 bases outside the gene matches. Germline V gene lookup returns CDR1 LNHDA and CDR2 SQIVND (reference sequence). Written as DNA, the CDR3 is TGTGCCAGTAGTATCGACAGGGGCGGCGAGCAGTACTTC. Protein sequence: CASSIDRGGEQYF.

This clone was found many times. The V and J genes are TRBV19 and TRBJ2-3, with D tentatively TRBD1 or TRBD2 (6 bases each). The CDR3 is made up of 15 amino acids. Per germline, CDR1 LNHDA and CDR2 SQIVND (reference sequence). The V and J ends lost 8 bases and 3 bases respectively, with 18 bases between them. The CDR3 sequence is CASAWGASPTDTQYF. CDR3 DNA sequence: TGTGCCAGTGCTTGGGGGGCATCTCCGACAGATACGCAGTATTTT.

This sequence joins TRBV27 and TRBJ2-7, with 10 positions matching TRBD2. V lost 8 bases to trimming and J lost 4 bases; unmatched junction nucleotides: 20. Germline V gives CDR1 MNHEY, CDR2 SMNVEV (reference sequence). The CDR3 is 18 residues long. CDR3 sequence reads: CASPERGPPSSGSYEQYF. CDR3 nucleotide sequence: TGTGCCAGCCCCGAGAGGGGGCCCCCTTCTAGCGGGAGTTACGAGCAGTACTTC.

This chain links TRBV2 with TRBJ1-5; TRBD1 aligns across 10 bases. The germline V gene encodes CDR1 SNHLY and CDR2 FYNNEI. V was clipped by 3 bases and J by 4 bases; unmatched bases: 6. The CDR3 is 16 amino acids. The CDR3 protein is CASSDYPGQGNQPQHF. DNA of the CDR3: TGTGCCAGCAGTGATTATCCGGGACAGGGGAATCAGCCCCAGCATTTT.

The chain employs TRBV7-3 and TRBJ1-1; no clear D. This CDR3 region has 13 residues. Germline CDR1 is SGHTA and CDR2 is FQGTGA. V gave up 0 bases and J gave up 1 base, with 3 bases separating them. This CDR3 reads CASSLTPNTEAFF. DNA for the CDR3: TGTGCCAGCAGCTTAACCCCGAACACTGAAGCTTTCTTT.

This chain joins TRBV10-1 and TRBJ2-7; 10 bases line up with TRBD2. This CDR3 spans 15 amino acids. The germline V gene has CDR1 WNHNN and CDR2 SYGVQD (reference sequence). With 2 bases clipped from V and 5 bases from J, the junction kept 6 bases outside the gene matches. The DNA for the CDR3 is TGCGCCAGCAGTGAGCTACTAGCGGGATCAGACGAGCAGTACTTC. This codes for CASSELLAGSDEQYF.

The chain employs TRBV5-1 and TRBJ2-2, with D tentatively TRBD1 or TRBD2 (5 bases each). This CDR3 is built from 17 residues. Germline CDR1 SGHRS, CDR2 YFSETQ. With 4 bases removed from V and 4 bases from J, the gap between germline ends came to 20 bases. CDR3 nucleotide sequence: TGCGCCAGCAGCCCCATGGGGCCCCGGGGCTCCACCGGGGAGCTGTTTTTT. This codes for CASSPMGPRGSTGELFF.

This clone was recorded only once. Just one base apart from a much larger clone, this may be a read error. The chain recombines TRBV5-6 with TRBJ1-1; D not certain. V was shortened by 1 base and J by 0 bases, with 4 bases between the two germline ends. The germline CDR1 and CDR2 sequences are SGHDT and YYEEEE. The CDR3 sequence is 13 residues long. CDR3 bases: TGTGCCAGCAGCTTGTCCCTGAACACTGAAGCTTTCTTT. Encoded protein: CASSLSLNTEAFF.

This chain connects TRBV5-1 to TRBJ2-2, with D unresolved. Germline V gives CDR1 SGHRS, CDR2 YFSETQ. CDR3 length: 15 residues. V lost 2 bases, J lost 0 bases, and 8 bases lay in between. The CDR3 sequence: CASSFGQPNTGELFF. CDR3 bases: TGCGCCAGCAGCTTCGGCCAGCCGAACACCGGGGAGCTGTTTTTT.

This chain connects TRBV5-1 to TRBJ2-3; D is undetermined. This CDR3 has 15 amino acids. Germline V CDR1 and CDR2: SGHRS, YFSETQ. V was clipped by 1 base and J by 5 bases, with 14 bases between them. CDR3 in amino acids: CASSLLAVPGDTQYF. The DNA for the CDR3 is TGCGCCAGCAGCTTGCTCGCGGTTCCTGGAGATACGCAGTATTTT.

This chain uses TRBV19 with TRBJ1-3; D may be TRBD1 (5 bases). With 4 bases removed from V and 0 bases from J, the gap between germline ends came to 19 bases. This CDR3 spans 18 amino acids. Germline CDR1 and CDR2: LNHDA and SQIVND (reference sequence). The CDR3 region has the DNA TGTGCCAGTAGTACCCGGACATCCCTGAGGGGCTCTGGAAACACCATATATTTT. It is translated as CASSTRTSLRGSGNTIYF.

The V gene is TRBV19, the J gene TRBJ1-3; D gene uncertain. Trimming took 4 bases from V and 2 from J, leaving 9 bases between them. Germline V lookup: CDR1 LNHDA, CDR2 SQIVND (reference sequence). The CDR3 length is 14 residues. Written as DNA, the CDR3 is TGTGCCAGTAGTAATGCCGGGGCTGGAAACACCATATATTTT. It codes for CASSNAGAGNTIYF.

The chain employs TRBV7-2 and TRBJ2-1; 8 positions match TRBD2. This CDR3 region has 14 residues. Germline V gives CDR1 SGHTA, CDR2 FQGNSA. Trimming took 5 bases from V and 5 from J; bases not matched to a gene: 5. The CDR3 reads CASSRRRGDNEQFF. CDR3 sequence (DNA): TGTGCCAGCAGCCGCCGGCGGGGGGACAATGAGCAGTTCTTC.

The J gene is TRBJ2-3, the V gene TRBV19; D gene uncertain. The CDR3 has 14 residues. Germline CDR1 is LNHDA and CDR2 is SQIVND (reference sequence). Trimming removed 3 bases at V and 0 bases at J, with 7 bases between. The CDR3 region has the DNA TGTGCCAGTAGTATTTCCCCTAGCACAGATACGCAGTATTTT. Residues: CASSISPSTDTQYF.

The V and J genes are TRBV18 and TRBJ2-2; TRBD2 matches at 9 bases. V dropped 1 base and J dropped 9; count of bases not matched to a gene: 6. The CDR3 runs 15 residues. Germline loops: CDR1 KGHSH, CDR2 LQKENI. CDR3 DNA sequence: TGTGCCAGCTCACCACTTAGCGGGAGACCCCGGGAGCTGTTTTTT. Its protein is CASSPLSGRPRELFF. Supplemented by reference TRBV18 and TRBJ2-2, the full variable domain reads NAGVMQNPRHLVRRRGQEARLRCSPMKGHSHVYWYRQLPEEGLKFMVYLQKENIIDESGMPKERFSAEFPKEGPSILRIQQVVRGDSAAYFCASSPLSGRPRELFFGEGSRLTVL.